This is a list of T cell receptor beta chains from one sample in a study of CD8 T cells in Susac syndrome. One entry per CDR3 protein, called by TCRdb with MiXCR from the immunoSEQ multiplex PCR reads. The data show 100,000 or so distinct CDR3 sequences, about 90% seen once. The sample consisted of CD4+ T cells from PBMCs. The receptors derive from a human donor in good health. The CDR3 runs from the conserved cysteine through the conserved F or W. A D gene is named only where the DNA matches it firmly. The listing skips clone size in some rows; elsewhere it reads once, few, many or a size class.

V gene	clone size	D gene	J gene	CDR3 protein	CDR3 DNA
TRBV19	.	.	TRBJ1-1	CASIKRGGSTGEAFF	TGTGCCAGTATTAAGCGTGGCGGCTCAACAGGTGAAGCTTTCTTT
TRBV7-3	.	.	TRBJ2-1	CASSPRAGDNEQFF	TGTGCCAGCAGCCCGCGAGCTGGCGACAATGAGCAGTTCTTC
TRBV7-2	.	TRBD2	TRBJ2-1	CASSLAGASGGAVFF	TGTGCCAGCAGCTTAGCGGGCGCTAGCGGGGGGGCCGTATTCTTC
TRBV5-4	.	TRBD2	TRBJ2-1	CAWRASGGREQFF	TGTGCCTGGCGGGCTAGCGGGGGTCGCGAGCAGTTCTTC
TRBV12-3/TRBV12-4	.	.	TRBJ1-2	CASSLQGPGYTF	TGTGCCAGCAGTTTACAGGGCCCTGGCTACACCTTC
TRBV19	once	.	TRBJ1-2	CASKPQGTNYGYTF	TGTGCCAGCAAGCCTCAAGGAACTAACTATGGCTACACCTTC
TRBV14	.	TRBD1	TRBJ1-1	CASSQTTSRLNQGVSTEAFF	TGTGCCAGCAGCCAGACAACTTCGCGCCTAAACCAGGGGGTGAGCACTGAAGCTTTCTTT
TRBV30	.	.	TRBJ2-2	CAWSAGGELFF	TGTGCCTGGAGTGCAGGCGGGGAGCTGTTTTTT
TRBV3-1	.	.	TRBJ2-7	CASSRSAYEQYF	TGTGCCAGCAGCCGATCCGCCTACGAGCAGTACTTC
TRBV30	.	.	TRBJ2-2	CAWSVGLGGGLVGELFF	TGTGCCTGGAGTGTAGGTCTCGGGGGAGGTCTAGTCGGGGAGCTGTTTTTT
TRBV10-3	.	.	TRBJ2-1	CAIRHGDIYNEQFF	TGTGCCATCCGACACGGGGACATCTACAATGAGCAGTTCTTC
TRBV5-5	.	.	TRBJ1-5	CASSPTGSSGNQPQHF	TGTGCCAGCAGCCCTACAGGGTCGAGCGGCAATCAGCCCCAGCATTTT
TRBV19	.	.	TRBJ2-7	CASSKGPSYEQYF	TGTGCCAGCTCTAAGGGTCCCTCCTACGAGCAGTACTTC
TRBV2	once	.	TRBJ2-6	CASNQGPANVLTF	TGTGCCAGCAACCAGGGTCCCGCCAACGTCCTGACTTTC
TRBV7-9	.	.	TRBJ2-2	CASNPWTAEDTGELFF	TGTGCCAGCAACCCGTGGACAGCGGAGGACACCGGGGAGCTGTTTTTT
TRBV15	.	TRBD1	TRBJ1-2	CATSGTGHYGYTF	TGTGCCACCAGCGGGACAGGCCACTATGGCTACACCTTC
TRBV25-1	.	.	TRBJ2-1	CASSDDFPRPEQLF	TGTGCCAGCAGTGATGACTTTCCCCGACCTGAGCAGCTCTTC
TRBV20-1	.	.	TRBJ2-5	CSAKMGQETQYF	TGCAGTGCAAAGATGGGACAAGAGACCCAGTACTTC
TRBV4-3	.	TRBD2	TRBJ2-3	CASSQDLAGGPDTQYF	TGCGCCAGCAGCCAAGATCTAGCGGGGGGGCCAGATACGCAGTATTTT
TRBV29-1	.	.	TRBJ2-7	CSVEAGEQYF	TGCAGCGTTGAAGCGGGCGAGCAGTACTTC
TRBV5-5	.	TRBD2	TRBJ2-7	CASSLATSGPQYEQYF	TGTGCCAGCAGCTTGGCGACTAGCGGACCGCAATACGAGCAGTACTTC
TRBV25-1	.	.	TRBJ1-1	CASSSQTGNTEAFF	TGTGCCAGCAGTAGTCAGACAGGGAACACTGAAGCTTTCTTT
TRBV7-2	.	.	TRBJ1-1	CASSLYLAGRLTTEAFF	TGTGCCAGCAGCTTATATTTGGCAGGGAGATTGACCACTGAAGCTTTCTTT
TRBV19	.	TRBD1	TRBJ1-2	CASSASRDRGQVYGYTF	TGTGCCAGTAGTGCCAGCCGGGACAGGGGGCAGGTCTATGGCTACACCTTC
TRBV3-1	.	.	TRBJ1-1	CASSPADRAEAFF	TGTGCCAGCAGCCCGGCGGACAGAGCTGAAGCTTTCTTT
TRBV18	.	.	TRBJ2-1	CASSPRQLSSYNEQFF	TGTGCCAGCTCACCCCGACAGTTGAGCTCCTACAATGAGCAGTTCTTC